Listed below are T cell receptor beta chains from one sample, sequenced in a study of blood T cell repertoires in COVID-19. Sequenced by immunoSEQ multiplex PCR; TCRdb stores in-frame clones only, minus some. The sample includes 100,000 or so clones, roughly 80% of them seen just once. Sequences were obtained from peripheral blood. The receptors stem from a human donor in a cohort sampled during active COVID-19. The CDR3 runs from the conserved cysteine through the conserved F or W. The D gene is left open where the match is weak. Size values are once, few and many counts, or a class for expanded clones, and some rows have none.

clone size	V gene	D gene	J gene	CDR3 DNA	CDR3 protein
.	TRBV2	TRBD1	TRBJ2-4	TGTGCCAGCAGTCCTAGGACAGGGCTAGGCAAAAACATTCAGTACTTC	CASSPRTGLGKNIQYF
.	TRBV5-6	TRBD2	TRBJ2-7	TGTGCCAGCAGCTCCTTGCAACTAGCGGGCTCGGACGAGCAGTACTTC	CASSSLQLAGSDEQYF
.	TRBV5-1	TRBD2	TRBJ2-7	TGCGCCAGCAGCTTCCGGTTAGCGGGACCTTCCTACGAGCAGTACTTC	CASSFRLAGPSYEQYF
.	TRBV14	TRBD2	TRBJ2-3	TGTGCCAGCAGCCAAGGAACAGCGGGAGGTCCCACAGATACGCAGTATTTT	CASSQGTAGGPTDTQYF
.	TRBV18	TRBD1	TRBJ1-5	TGTGCCAGCTCCCGAACCGCCGACAGGGCCCAGCCCCAGCATTTT	CASSRTADRAQPQHF
.	TRBV10-2	TRBD1	TRBJ2-3	TGCGCCAGCAGGGGACAGGGGCGGGCAGATACGCAGTATTTT	CASRGQGRADTQYF
.	TRBV30	.	TRBJ2-7	TGTGCCTGGAGTGTGGCAGGGGAGGGGTACGAGCAGTACTTC	CAWSVAGEGYEQYF
.	TRBV9	TRBD2	TRBJ2-1	TGTGCCAGCAGCGTTGGGGGCGATAGCGGGAGGGCCAATGAGCAGTTCTTC	CASSVGGDSGRANEQFF
once	TRBV7-8	TRBD2	TRBJ2-4	TGTGCCAGCAGCCCACAGGGGCAAGGGACTAGCGGGAGGGCCACGGGCAAAAACATTCAGTACTTC	CASSPQGQGTSGRATGKNIQYF
.	TRBV3-1/TRBV3-2	.	TRBJ1-2	TGTGCCAGCAGCCAAACTCGGGGGGCACGTGGCTACACCTTC	CASSQTRGARGYTF
.	TRBV4-2	.	TRBJ1-1	TGTGCCAGCAGCCAAGATCGGGGGGCAGGCCAAGCTTTCTTT	CASSQDRGAGQAFF
.	TRBV27	.	TRBJ2-7	TGTGCCAGCAGTTTATCAGCCTCCTACGAGCAGTACTTC	CASSLSASYEQYF
.	TRBV5-6	TRBD2	TRBJ2-5	TGTGCCAGCAGCCAACTAGCGGGAGTCTGGGAGACCCAGTACTTC	CASSQLAGVWETQYF
.	TRBV6-6	.	TRBJ2-7	TGTGCCAGCAGGGGCAGAACAGGGAATACCTACGAGCAGTACTTC	CASRGRTGNTYEQYF
.	TRBV28	TRBD1	TRBJ2-7	TGTGCCATCCGAGGGGACAGGGGCGAGCAGTACTTC	CAIRGDRGEQYF
.	TRBV5-4	TRBD1	TRBJ2-7	TGTGCCAGCAGCTCGGACAGGGGGCGCAGATACGAGCAGTACTTC	CASSSDRGRRYEQYF
.	TRBV5-6	.	TRBJ2-3	TGTGCCAGCAGCTTAATCGGTACCCTCCGCACAGATACGCAGTATTTT	CASSLIGTLRTDTQYF
few	TRBV5-1	.	TRBJ2-6	TGCGCCAGCAGGGGATCGGGGGCTGGGGCCAACGTCCTGACTTTC	CASRGSGAGANVLTF
.	TRBV6-5	.	TRBJ1-2	TGTGCCAGCACCGAGGGGGCTAACTATGGCTACACCTTC	CASTEGANYGYTF
.	TRBV9	TRBD2	TRBJ2-7	TGTGCCAGCAGCCCCAGGGACTACTCCTACGAGCAGTACTTC	CASSPRDYSYEQYF
.	TRBV19	TRBD2	TRBJ2-7	TGTGCCAGTAGATTGGAACTAGCGGGAGAAGAGGACGAGCAGTACTTC	CASRLELAGEEDEQYF
.	TRBV10-3	TRBD2	TRBJ2-1	TGTGCCATCAGTGGCTTTACTAGCGGGAGGGCCGGGAATGAGCAGTTCTTC	CAISGFTSGRAGNEQFF
.	TRBV6-1	.	TRBJ1-6	TGTGCCAGCAGTGAAGATGGCAGGGATAATTCACCCCTCCACTTT	CASSEDGRDNSPLHF
few	TRBV5-4	.	TRBJ1-3	TGTGCCAGCAGCTTCGGGGTATCTGGAAACACCATATATTTT	CASSFGVSGNTIYF
.	TRBV11-2	TRBD2	TRBJ2-7	TGTGCCAGCAGCTTCCTCCTAGCGGGAGAGGGCGAGCAGTACTTC	CASSFLLAGEGEQYF
.	TRBV2	TRBD2	TRBJ2-7	TGTGCCAGCATCGGGACTAGCGGGAGGGCCAGCTCCTACGAGCAGTACTTC	CASIGTSGRASSYEQYF
.	TRBV5-6	TRBD2	TRBJ2-7	TGTGCCAGCAGCCCGGCGGCGGGGACTAGCGGAACCTACGAGCAGTACTTC	CASSPAAGTSGTYEQYF
.	TRBV19	.	TRBJ1-6	TGTGCCAGTAGTAAAGCGGGGCAGGCGAGCTCCTATAATTCACCCCTCCACTTT	CASSKAGQASSYNSPLHF
.	TRBV7-8	.	TRBJ1-1	TGTGCCAGCAGCCGTCCGGGGGGCGGCGGGAACACTGAAGCTTTCTTT	CASSRPGGGGNTEAFF
.	TRBV19	.	TRBJ1-5	TGTGCCAGTAGTATAGTCGGGACACCGAGCAATCAGCCCCAGCATTTT	CASSIVGTPSNQPQHF
.	TRBV19	.	TRBJ1-1	TGTGCCAGTAGTTCCACTTCGTTCACTGAAGCTTTCTTT	CASSSTSFTEAFF
.	TRBV2	TRBD1	TRBJ1-5	TGTGCCAGCAGTGTGAAGGGACAGGGGAATTGGCCCCAGCATTTT	CASSVKGQGNWPQHF
once	TRBV14	.	TRBJ2-1	TGTGCCAGCAGCCTAAACCCCGGGACTCCCCCATTCTTC	CASSLNPGTPPFF
.	TRBV3-1/TRBV3-2	.	TRBJ2-5	TGTGCCAGCAGCCAAGGGACAACCCAAGAGACCCAGTACTTC	CASSQGTTQETQYF
.	TRBV2	TRBD1	TRBJ1-2	TGTGCCCGTCGGATGCCGGGACAGGGGGCGGGCTACACCTTC	CARRMPGQGAGYTF
.	TRBV11-2	.	TRBJ1-3	TGTGCCAGCAGACAGGCTTCTGGAAACACCATATATTTT	CASRQASGNTIYF
.	TRBV19	.	TRBJ2-7	TGTGCCAGTAGTTTAAGTAGACAGGCCCCCGTCTTC	CASSLSRQAPVF
.	TRBV19	TRBD1	TRBJ1-1	TGTGCCAGTAACGGACAGGGTACTACTGAAGCTTTCTTT	CASNGQGTTEAFF
.	TRBV6-5	TRBD1	TRBJ2-7	TGTGCCACCTCCTACCCGGGACAGGGTTACGAGCAGTACTTC	CATSYPGQGYEQYF
few	TRBV19	.	TRBJ1-2	TGTGCCAGCCAGGAGGGGAGCTATGGCTACACCTTC	CASQEGSYGYTF
.	TRBV25-1	.	TRBJ2-3	TGTGCCAGCAGTGAATTGGGGCAGGGGTCCCTCACAGATACGCAGTATTTT	CASSELGQGSLTDTQYF
.	TRBV20-1	.	TRBJ2-7	TGCAGTGCTAGTGACACCGCGGTCCACGAGCAGTACTTC	CSASDTAVHEQYF
.	TRBV6-2/TRBV6-3	.	TRBJ1-2	TGTGCCAGCAGCGGCCAGGGTCTAAGTGGCTACACCTTC	CASSGQGLSGYTF
.	TRBV28	.	TRBJ1-2	TGTGCCAGCAGTTCTGGCAGGGTCGGCGGCTACACCTTC	CASSSGRVGGYTF
.	TRBV10-3	.	TRBJ1-2	TGTGCCATCAGTGCCGACATTAACTATGGCTACACCTTC	CAISADINYGYTF
.	TRBV3-1/TRBV3-2	TRBD1	TRBJ1-2	TGTGCCAGCAGCCCGGGACAGGGGGCGAGTGGCTACACCTTC	CASSPGQGASGYTF
.	TRBV28	.	TRBJ2-1	TGTGCCAGCAGCCAAAGCGGTGTGGGCTCCTACAATGAGCAGTTCTTC	CASSQSGVGSYNEQFF
.	TRBV28	.	TRBJ2-7	TGTGCCAGCAGTTTAATGCGGACAGACACCTACGAGCAGTACTTC	CASSLMRTDTYEQYF
once	TRBV21-1	.	TRBJ1-1	TGTGCCAGCAGCAAACTGGTCAGGAGGGGCACTGAAGCTTTCTTT	CASSKLVRRGTEAFF
.	TRBV5-6	TRBD1	TRBJ1-1	TGTGCCAGCAGCTTCAGGACAGGATGGGACACTGAAGCTTTCTTT	CASSFRTGWDTEAFF
.	TRBV27	.	TRBJ1-1	TGTGCCAGCAGTTACCGGGTCCCGAACACTGAAGCTTTCTTT	CASSYRVPNTEAFF
few	TRBV2	.	TRBJ2-7	TGTGCCAGCAGTGCGAACAGGGTAGGAGCCGAGCAGTACTTC	CASSANRVGAEQYF
.	TRBV28	TRBD1	TRBJ1-2	TGTGCCAGCAGGTCGGACAGGGCGGGCGGCTATGGCTACACCTTC	CASRSDRAGGYGYTF
.	TRBV5-6	.	TRBJ1-1	TGTGCCAGCAGCTTGGCAAGGGGTGAAGCTTTCTTT	CASSLARGEAFF
few	TRBV12-3/TRBV12-4	.	TRBJ1-1	TGTGCCAGCCACTTGACTGCGAACACTGAAGCTTTCTTT	CASHLTANTEAFF